The present entry profiles one T cell receptor beta chain with its context. The antigen is undetermined. Repertoires were generated with immunoSEQ multiplex PCR, while TCRdb's copy carries only in-frame clones and drops some. The sample has 36,000 or so clones, approximately 96% seen once. These data originate in a study of circulating and synovial CD4+ cells in juvenile arthritis. The CDR3 loop spans 11 amino acids. The germline CDR1 and CDR2 sequences are DFQATT and SNEGSKA (reference sequence). Trimming took off 2 bases at V and 9 bases at J, with 7 bases between the two ends. Whole-study findings and limits: CPL and bulk CD4 samples differed at least tenfold in T cell genomes. Measured synovium overlap likely understates the true shared repertoire. Bulk blood CD4 repertoires were more diverse than these. These blood cells shared more CDR3 sequences with synovium than bulk blood.

The receptor was isolated from a human donor with juvenile idiopathic arthritis. What was sequenced was CD4+ T cells from blood. The chain recombines TRBV20-1 with TRBJ2-2; D is uncertain. The chain's CDR3 is CSARTVRELFF. The CDR3 region has the DNA TGCAGTGCTAGAACTGTGAGGGAGCTGTTTTTT.